This note documents a single T cell receptor beta chain sequence. Its specificity is not known. TCRdb itself ran the reads through MiXCR, one entry per CDR3 protein. Of around 900,000 distinct CDR3 sequences listed, under 40% were seen once; the top ten hold roughly an eighth. V was clipped by 2 bases and J by 4 bases; unmatched bases: 7. There are 16 residues in the CDR3. Per germline, CDR1 MNHGY and CDR2 SAAAGT. The record originates from a study of T cell repertoires in cytomegalovirus infection. Study-wide context: Recently described HLA-C-restricted plus well-studied HLA-B-restricted CMV epitopes were used. Indicated by public TCR beta signatures were CMV infection and matching HLA type.

Study-wide findings and caveats: CMV-specific TCR beta clonotypes restricted by HLA-C were the ones dominating the ex vivo response. Cumulated frequencies of public TCR beta families served to identify carriers of CMV plus the relevant HLA.

This material consisted of cultured CD8+ T cells from PBMCs, taken from culture after CMV antigen stimulation. The sequence derives from a human donor in good health (CMV status not recorded). Some clones in this sample may be carry-over from other donors' samples. V is TRBV6-8 and J is TRBJ1-2; 10 bases line up with TRBD1. CDR3: CASSYTGQGDTYGYTF. CDR3 nucleotides: TGTGCCAGCAGTTACACCGGACAGGGGGATACCTATGGCTACACCTTC.